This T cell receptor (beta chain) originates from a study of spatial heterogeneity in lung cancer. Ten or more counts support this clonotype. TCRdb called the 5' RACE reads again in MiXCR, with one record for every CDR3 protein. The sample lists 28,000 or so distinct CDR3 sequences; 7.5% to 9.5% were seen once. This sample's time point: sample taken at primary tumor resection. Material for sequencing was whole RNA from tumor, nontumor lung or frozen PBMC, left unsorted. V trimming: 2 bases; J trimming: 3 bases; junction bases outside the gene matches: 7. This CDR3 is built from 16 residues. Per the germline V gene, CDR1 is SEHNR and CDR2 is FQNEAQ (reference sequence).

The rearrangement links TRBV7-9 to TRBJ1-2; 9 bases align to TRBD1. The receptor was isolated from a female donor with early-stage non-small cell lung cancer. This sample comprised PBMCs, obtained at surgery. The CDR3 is CASSLRRQGDDYGYTF. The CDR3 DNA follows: TGTGCCAGCAGCTTAAGGCGACAGGGGGACGACTATGGCTACACCTTC.